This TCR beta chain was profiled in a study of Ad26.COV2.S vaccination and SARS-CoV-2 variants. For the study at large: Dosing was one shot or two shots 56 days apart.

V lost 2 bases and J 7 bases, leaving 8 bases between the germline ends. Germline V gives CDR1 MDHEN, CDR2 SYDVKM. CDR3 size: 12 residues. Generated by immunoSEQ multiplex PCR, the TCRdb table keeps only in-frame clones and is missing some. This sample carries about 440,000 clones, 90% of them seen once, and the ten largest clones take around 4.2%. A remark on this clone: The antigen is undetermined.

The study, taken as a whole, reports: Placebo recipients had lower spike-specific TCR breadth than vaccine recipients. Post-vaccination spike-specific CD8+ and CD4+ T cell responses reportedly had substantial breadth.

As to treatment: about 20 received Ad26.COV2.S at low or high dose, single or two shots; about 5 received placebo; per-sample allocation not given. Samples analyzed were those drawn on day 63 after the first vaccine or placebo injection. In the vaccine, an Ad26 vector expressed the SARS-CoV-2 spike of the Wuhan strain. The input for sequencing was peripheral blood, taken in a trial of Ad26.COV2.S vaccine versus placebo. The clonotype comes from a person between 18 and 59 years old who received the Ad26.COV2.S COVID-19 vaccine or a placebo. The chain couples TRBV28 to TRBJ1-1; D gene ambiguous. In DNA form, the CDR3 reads TGTGCCAGCAGTTTAAATCAGTTTGAAGCTTTCTTT. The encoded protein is CASSLNQFEAFF.